The 4 T cell receptor beta chains given below trace back to one sample, sequenced in a study of cytomegalovirus exposure and HLA in healthy donors. The PCR used 60 Vbeta and 13 Jbeta primers. This table comes from immunoSEQ multiplex PCR, and its TCRdb copy is limited to in-frame clones, with some not included. Of approximately 100,000 clones listed, around three quarters are singletons. Sequencing used PBMCs. All receptors derive from a woman aged 45-65 years in good health and CMV-seropositive.

This chain uses TRBV5-1 with TRBJ2-7, with 15 positions matching TRBD2. Germline V gene lookup returns CDR1 SGHRS and CDR2 YFSETQ. The CDR3 loop spans 21 amino acids. V was clipped by 0 bases and J by 4 bases; unmatched bases: 17. The CDR3 DNA reads as TGCGCCAGCAGCTTGGGGCCCCGGACTAGCGGGAGGGACCCGATTGCTTACGAGCAGTACTTC. Its protein product is CASSLGPRTSGRDPIAYEQYF.

The J gene is TRBJ2-5, the V gene TRBV9, with a weak D call TRBD1 (5 bases). Germline values: CDR1 SGDLS, CDR2 YYNGEE. The CDR3 extends over 15 amino acids. Trimming pared 0 bases from V and 4 bases from J, leaving 13 bases between. The CDR3 is CASSVEAGRGETQYF. CDR3 DNA sequence: TGTGCCAGCAGCGTAGAGGCAGGGCGAGGAGAGACCCAGTACTTC.

This clone was picked up a small number of times. The chain uses TRBV9 and TRBJ2-1; possibly TRBD2 for D (5 bases). Trimming cost V 1 base and J 0 bases, with 11 bases left between them. This CDR3 contains 16 residues. The germline V gene encodes CDR1 SGDLS and CDR2 YYNGEE. The CDR3 reads CASSVYVGSSYNEQFF. CDR3 DNA: TGTGCCAGCAGCGTATATGTAGGGAGCTCCTACAATGAGCAGTTCTTC.

This chain links TRBV9 with TRBJ2-7; the D gene is possibly TRBD1 (7 bases). V was trimmed by 0 bases and J by 0 bases, leaving 19 bases between them. The germline gives CDR1 SGDLS, CDR2 YYNGEE. The CDR3 length is 18 residues. This CDR3 is CASSVGAPNRGGSYEQYF. CDR3 in DNA: TGTGCCAGCAGCGTAGGTGCCCCTAACAGGGGAGGCTCCTACGAGCAGTACTTC.